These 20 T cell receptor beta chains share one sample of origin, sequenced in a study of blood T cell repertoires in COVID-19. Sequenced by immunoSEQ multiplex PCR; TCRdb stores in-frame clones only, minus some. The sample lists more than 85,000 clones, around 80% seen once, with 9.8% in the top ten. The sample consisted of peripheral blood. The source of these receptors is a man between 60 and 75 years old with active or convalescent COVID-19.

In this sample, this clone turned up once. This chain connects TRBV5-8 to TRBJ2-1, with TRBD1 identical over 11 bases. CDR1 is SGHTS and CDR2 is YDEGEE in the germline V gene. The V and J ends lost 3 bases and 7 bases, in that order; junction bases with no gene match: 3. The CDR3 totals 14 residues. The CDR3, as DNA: TGTGCCAGCAGCTACGGGACAGGGGGTAATGAGCAGTTCTTC. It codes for CASSYGTGGNEQFF.

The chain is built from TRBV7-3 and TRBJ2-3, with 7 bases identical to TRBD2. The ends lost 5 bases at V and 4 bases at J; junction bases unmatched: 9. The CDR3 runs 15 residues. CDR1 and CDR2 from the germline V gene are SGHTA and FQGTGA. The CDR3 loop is CASSPVGEGADTQYF. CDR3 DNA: TGTGCCAGCAGCCCAGTGGGGGAGGGCGCAGATACGCAGTATTTT.

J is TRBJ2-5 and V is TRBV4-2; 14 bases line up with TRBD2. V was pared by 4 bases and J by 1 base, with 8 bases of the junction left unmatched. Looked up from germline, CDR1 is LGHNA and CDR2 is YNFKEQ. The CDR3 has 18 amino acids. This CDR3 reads CASSLRLAGGPGQETQYF. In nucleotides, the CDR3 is TGTGCCAGCAGCCTTCGACTAGCGGGAGGGCCGGGCCAAGAGACCCAGTACTTC.

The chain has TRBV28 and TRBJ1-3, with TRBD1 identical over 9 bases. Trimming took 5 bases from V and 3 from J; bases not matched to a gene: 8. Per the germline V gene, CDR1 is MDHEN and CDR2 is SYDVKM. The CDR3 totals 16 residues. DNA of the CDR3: TGTGCCAGCAGTCGTTCGACAGGGGGGAGTGGAAACACCATATATTTT. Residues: CASSRSTGGSGNTIYF.

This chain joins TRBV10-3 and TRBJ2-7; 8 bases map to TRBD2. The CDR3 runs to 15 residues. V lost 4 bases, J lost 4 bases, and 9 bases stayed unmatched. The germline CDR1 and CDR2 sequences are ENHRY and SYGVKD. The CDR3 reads CAISVGVAGKYEQYV. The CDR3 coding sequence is TGTGCCATCAGTGTTGGAGTAGCGGGGAAGTACGAGCAGTACGTC.

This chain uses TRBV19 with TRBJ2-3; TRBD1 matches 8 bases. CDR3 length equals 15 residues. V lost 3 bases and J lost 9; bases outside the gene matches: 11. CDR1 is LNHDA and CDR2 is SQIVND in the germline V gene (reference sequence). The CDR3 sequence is CASSIAGESGGTQYF. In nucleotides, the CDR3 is TGTGCCAGTAGTATCGCCGGGGAATCAGGGGGCACGCAGTATTTT. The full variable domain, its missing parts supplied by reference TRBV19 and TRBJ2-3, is DGGITQSPKYLFRKEGQNVTLSCEQNLNHDAMYWYRQDPGQGLRLIYYSQIVNDFQKGDIAEGYSVSREKKESFPLTVTSAQKNPTAFYLCASSIAGESGGTQYFGPGTRLTVL.

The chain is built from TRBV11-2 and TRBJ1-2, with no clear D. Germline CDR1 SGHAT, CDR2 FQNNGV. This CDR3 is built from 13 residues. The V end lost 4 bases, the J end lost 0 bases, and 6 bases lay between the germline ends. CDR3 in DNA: TGTGCCAGCAGCTCCTCAGCTAACTATGGCTACACCTTC. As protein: CASSSSANYGYTF.

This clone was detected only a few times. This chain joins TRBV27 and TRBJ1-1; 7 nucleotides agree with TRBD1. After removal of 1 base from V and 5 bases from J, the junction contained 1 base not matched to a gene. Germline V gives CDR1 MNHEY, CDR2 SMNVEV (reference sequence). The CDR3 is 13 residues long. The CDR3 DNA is TGTGCCAGCAGTTTATTCAGGGGGACTGAAGCTTTCTTT. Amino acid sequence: CASSLFRGTEAFF.

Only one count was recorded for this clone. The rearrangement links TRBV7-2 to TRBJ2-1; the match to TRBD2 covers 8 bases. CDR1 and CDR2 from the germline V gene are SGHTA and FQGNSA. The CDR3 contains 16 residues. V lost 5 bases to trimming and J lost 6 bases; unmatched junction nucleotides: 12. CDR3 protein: CASSLSGTSITNEQFF. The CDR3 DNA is TGTGCCAGCAGCCTATCCGGGACTAGTATAACCAATGAGCAGTTCTTC.

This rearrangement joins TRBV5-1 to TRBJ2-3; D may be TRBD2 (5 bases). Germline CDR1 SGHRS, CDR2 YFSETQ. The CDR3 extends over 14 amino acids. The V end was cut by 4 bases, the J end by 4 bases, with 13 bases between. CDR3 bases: TGCGCCAGCAGCCCGCTGGACTGGTCAGATACGCAGTATTTT. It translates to CASSPLDWSDTQYF.

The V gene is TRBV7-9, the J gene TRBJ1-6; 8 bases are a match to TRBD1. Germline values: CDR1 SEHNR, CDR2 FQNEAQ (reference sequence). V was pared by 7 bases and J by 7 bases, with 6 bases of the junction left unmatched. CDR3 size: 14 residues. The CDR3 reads CASTEDRVNSPLHF. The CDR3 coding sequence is TGTGCCAGCACCGAGGACAGGGTGAATTCACCCCTCCACTTT.

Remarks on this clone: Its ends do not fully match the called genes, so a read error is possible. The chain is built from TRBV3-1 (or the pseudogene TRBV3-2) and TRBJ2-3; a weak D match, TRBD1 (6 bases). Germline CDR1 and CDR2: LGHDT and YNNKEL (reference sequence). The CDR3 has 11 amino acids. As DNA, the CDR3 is TGTGCCAGCAGCCAGAGGGACATCAGAGAGTTT. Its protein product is CASSQRDIREF.

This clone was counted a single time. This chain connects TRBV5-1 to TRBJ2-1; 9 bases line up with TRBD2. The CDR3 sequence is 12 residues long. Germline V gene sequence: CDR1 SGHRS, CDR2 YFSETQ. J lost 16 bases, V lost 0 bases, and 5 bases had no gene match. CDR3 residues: CASSLGLAALFF. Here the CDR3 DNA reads TGCGCCAGCAGCTTGGGACTAGCGGCCCTATTCTTC.

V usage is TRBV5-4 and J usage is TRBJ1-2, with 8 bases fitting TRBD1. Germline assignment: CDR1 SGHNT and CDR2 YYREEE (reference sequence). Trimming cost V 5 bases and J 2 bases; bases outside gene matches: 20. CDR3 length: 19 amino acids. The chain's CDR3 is CASRPLGSNRDRTNYGYTF. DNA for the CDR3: TGTGCCAGCAGACCCCTTGGGTCGAACCGGGACAGGACGAACTATGGCTACACCTTC.

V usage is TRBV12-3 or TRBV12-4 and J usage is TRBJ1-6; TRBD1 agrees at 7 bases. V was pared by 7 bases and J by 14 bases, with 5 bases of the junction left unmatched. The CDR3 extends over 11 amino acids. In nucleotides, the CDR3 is TGTGCCAGCACCCTAACAGGGGCCCTCCACTTT. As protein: CASTLTGALHF.

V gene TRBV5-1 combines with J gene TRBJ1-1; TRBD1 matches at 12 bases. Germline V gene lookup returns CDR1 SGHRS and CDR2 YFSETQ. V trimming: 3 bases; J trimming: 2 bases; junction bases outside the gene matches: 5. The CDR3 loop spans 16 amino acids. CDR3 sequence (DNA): TGCGCCAGCAGCTGGGGACAGGGGGCCCGAAACACTGAAGCTTTCTTT. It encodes CASSWGQGARNTEAFF.

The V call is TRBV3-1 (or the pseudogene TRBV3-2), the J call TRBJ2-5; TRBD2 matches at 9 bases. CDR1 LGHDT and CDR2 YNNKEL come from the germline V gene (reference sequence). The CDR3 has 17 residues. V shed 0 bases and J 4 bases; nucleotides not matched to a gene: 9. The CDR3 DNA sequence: TGTGCCAGCAGCCAAGAAGCGCTAGCGGGATGGCGAGAGACCCAGTACTTC. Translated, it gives CASSQEALAGWRETQYF.

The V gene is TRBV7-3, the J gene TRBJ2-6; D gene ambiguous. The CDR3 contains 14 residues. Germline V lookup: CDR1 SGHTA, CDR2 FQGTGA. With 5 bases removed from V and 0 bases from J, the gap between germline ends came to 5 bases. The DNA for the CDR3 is TGTGCCAGCAGCCGAGACTCTGGGGCCAACGTCCTGACTTTC. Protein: CASSRDSGANVLTF.

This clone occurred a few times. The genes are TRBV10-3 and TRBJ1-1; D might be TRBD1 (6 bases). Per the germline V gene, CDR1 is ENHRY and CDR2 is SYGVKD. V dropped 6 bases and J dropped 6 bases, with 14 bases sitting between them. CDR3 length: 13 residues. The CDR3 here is CAIRPRTEAEAFF. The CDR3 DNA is TGTGCCATCAGGCCCCGGACAGAAGCTGAAGCTTTCTTT.

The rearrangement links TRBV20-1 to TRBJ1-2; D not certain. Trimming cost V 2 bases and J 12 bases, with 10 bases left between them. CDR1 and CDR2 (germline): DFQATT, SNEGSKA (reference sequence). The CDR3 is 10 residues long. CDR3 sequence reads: CSARRREDTF. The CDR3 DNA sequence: TGCAGTGCTAGACGGAGGGAGGACACCTTC.